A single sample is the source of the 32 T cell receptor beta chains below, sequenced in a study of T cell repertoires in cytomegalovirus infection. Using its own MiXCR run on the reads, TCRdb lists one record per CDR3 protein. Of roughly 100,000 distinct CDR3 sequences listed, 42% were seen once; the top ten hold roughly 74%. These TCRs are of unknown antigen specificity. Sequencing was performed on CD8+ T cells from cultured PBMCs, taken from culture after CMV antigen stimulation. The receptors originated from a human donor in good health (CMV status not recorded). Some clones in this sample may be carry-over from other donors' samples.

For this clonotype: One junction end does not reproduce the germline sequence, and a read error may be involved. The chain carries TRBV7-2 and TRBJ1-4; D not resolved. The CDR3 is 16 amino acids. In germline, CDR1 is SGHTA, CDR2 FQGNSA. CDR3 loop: CVSSLNIRSWGEKLFF. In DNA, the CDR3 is TGTGTCAGCAGCTTAAATATCCGCAGCTGGGGTGAAAAACTGTTTTTT.

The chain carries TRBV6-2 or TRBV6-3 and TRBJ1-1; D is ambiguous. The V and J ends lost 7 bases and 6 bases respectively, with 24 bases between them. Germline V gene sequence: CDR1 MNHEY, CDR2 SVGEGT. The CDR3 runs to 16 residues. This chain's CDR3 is CASTNRGAYSSSEAFF. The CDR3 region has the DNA TGTGCCAGCACCAACCGGGGAGCCTACTCTAGCTCTGAAGCTTTCTTT.

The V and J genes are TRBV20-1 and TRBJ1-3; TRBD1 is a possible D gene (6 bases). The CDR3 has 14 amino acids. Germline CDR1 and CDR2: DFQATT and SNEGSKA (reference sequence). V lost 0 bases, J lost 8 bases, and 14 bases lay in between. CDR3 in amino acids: CSARDLNRVDTIYF. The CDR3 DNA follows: TGCAGTGCTAGAGATCTCAACAGGGTAGACACCATATATTTT.

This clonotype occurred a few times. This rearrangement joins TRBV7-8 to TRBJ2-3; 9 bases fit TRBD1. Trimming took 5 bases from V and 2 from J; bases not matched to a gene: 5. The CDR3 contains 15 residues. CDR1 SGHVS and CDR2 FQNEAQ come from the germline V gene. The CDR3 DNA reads TGTGCCAGCAGCGGGACAGGGCTCGACACAGATACGCAGTATTTT. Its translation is CASSGTGLDTDTQYF.

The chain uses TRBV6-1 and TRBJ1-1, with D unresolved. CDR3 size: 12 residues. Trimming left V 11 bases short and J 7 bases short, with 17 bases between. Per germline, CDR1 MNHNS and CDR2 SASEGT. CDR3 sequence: CAVYWEALEAFF. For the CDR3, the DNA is TGTGCCGTTTATTGGGAGGCCCTTGAAGCTTTCTTT.

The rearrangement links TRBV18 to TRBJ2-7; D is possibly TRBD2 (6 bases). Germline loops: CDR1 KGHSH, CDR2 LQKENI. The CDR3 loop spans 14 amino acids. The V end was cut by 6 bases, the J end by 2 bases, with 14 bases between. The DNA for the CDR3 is TGTGCCAGCTCCGGACGGACTACCCCCTACGAGCAGTACTTC. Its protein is CASSGRTTPYEQYF.

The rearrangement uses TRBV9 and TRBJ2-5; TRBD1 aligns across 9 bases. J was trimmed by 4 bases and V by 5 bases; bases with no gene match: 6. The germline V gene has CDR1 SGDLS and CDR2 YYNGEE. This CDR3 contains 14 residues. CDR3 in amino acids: CASSAGTGLETQYF. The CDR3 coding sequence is TGTGCCAGCAGTGCCGGGACAGGGCTAGAGACCCAGTACTTC.

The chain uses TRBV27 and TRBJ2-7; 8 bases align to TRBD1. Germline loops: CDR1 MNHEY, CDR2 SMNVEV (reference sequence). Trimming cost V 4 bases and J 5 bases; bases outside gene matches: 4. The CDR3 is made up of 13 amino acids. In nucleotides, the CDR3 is TGTGCCAGCAGTTGGACAGGGTTCCACGAGCAGTACTTC. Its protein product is CASSWTGFHEQYF.

CDR3 region: CASSFVGRRSDEQYF. In DNA form, the CDR3 reads TGTGCCAGCAGTTTTGTTGGTCGCCGTTCCGACGAGCAGTACTTC. The chain employs TRBV12-3 or TRBV12-4 and TRBJ2-7, with D uncertain. The CDR3 is 15 amino acids. Trimming pared 3 bases from V and 5 bases from J, leaving 17 bases between.

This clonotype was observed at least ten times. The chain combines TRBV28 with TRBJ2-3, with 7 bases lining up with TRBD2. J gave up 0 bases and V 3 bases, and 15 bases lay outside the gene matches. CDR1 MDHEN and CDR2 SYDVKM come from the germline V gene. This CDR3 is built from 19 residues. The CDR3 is CASSFDGLVPVSSTDTQYF. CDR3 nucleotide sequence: TGTGCCAGCAGTTTTGACGGACTAGTGCCTGTATCTAGCACAGATACGCAGTATTTT.

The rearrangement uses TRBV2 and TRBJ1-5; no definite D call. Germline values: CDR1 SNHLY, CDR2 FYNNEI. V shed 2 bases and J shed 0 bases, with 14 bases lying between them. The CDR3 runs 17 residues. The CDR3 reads CASSEYPEGYSNQPQHF. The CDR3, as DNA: TGTGCCAGCAGTGAATACCCGGAAGGTTATAGCAATCAGCCCCAGCATTTT.

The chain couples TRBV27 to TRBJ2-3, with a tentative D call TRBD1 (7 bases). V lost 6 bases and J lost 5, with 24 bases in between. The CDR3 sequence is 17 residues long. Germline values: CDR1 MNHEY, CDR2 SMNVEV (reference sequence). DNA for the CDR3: TGTGCCAGCAGCCCTACTAATCGGAGGGGGCCAATAGATACGCAGTATTTT. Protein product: CASSPTNRRGPIDTQYF.

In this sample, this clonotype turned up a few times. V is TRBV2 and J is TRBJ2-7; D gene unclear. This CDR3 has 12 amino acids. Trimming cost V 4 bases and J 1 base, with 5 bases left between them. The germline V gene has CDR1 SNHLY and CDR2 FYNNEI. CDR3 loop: CASSGPSYEQYF. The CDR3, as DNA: TGTGCCAGCAGTGGACCGTCCTACGAGCAGTACTTC.

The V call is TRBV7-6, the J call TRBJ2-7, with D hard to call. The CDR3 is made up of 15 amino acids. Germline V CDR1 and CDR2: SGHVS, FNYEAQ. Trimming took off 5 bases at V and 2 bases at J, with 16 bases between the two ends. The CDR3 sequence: CASSQDGRSAYEQYF. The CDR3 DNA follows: TGTGCCAGCAGCCAAGACGGACGGTCCGCCTACGAGCAGTACTTC.

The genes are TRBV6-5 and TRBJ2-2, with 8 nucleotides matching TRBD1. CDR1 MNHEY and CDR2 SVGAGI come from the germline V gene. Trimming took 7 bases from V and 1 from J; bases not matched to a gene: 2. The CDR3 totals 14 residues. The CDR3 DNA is TGTGCCAGCATTGGGACAGGGAACACCGGGGAGCTGTTTTTT. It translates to CASIGTGNTGELFF.

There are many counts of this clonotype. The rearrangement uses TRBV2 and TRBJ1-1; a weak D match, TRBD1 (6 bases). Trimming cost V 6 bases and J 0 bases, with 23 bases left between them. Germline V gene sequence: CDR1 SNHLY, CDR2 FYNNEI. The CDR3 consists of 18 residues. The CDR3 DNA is TGTGCCAGCAGGCCCACTTTGGCCGCGGCAGGGGTGAACACTGAAGCTTTCTTT. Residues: CASRPTLAAAGVNTEAFF.

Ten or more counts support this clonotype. In DNA, the CDR3 is TGTGCCAGCAGTTACGAACTACCTCCCCACGAGCAGTACTTC. Amino acid sequence: CASSYELPPHEQYF. This chain uses TRBV6-2 or TRBV6-3 with TRBJ2-7; D gene unclear. V was trimmed by 2 bases and J by 5 bases, leaving 13 bases between them. Germline V gene sequence: CDR1 MNHEY, CDR2 SVGEGT. This CDR3 spans 14 amino acids.

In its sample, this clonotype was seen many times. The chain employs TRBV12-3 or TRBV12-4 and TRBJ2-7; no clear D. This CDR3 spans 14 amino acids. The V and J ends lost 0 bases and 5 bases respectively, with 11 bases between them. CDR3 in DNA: TGTGCCAGCAGTTTAGCGCCAGGTCTGGACGAGCAGTACTTC. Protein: CASSLAPGLDEQYF.

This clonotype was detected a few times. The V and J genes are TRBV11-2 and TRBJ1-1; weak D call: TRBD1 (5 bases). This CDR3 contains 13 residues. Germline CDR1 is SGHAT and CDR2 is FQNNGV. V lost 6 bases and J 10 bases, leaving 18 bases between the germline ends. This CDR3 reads CASRLNRLAGAFF. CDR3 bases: TGTGCCAGCAGACTAAACAGGCTCGCAGGAGCTTTCTTT.

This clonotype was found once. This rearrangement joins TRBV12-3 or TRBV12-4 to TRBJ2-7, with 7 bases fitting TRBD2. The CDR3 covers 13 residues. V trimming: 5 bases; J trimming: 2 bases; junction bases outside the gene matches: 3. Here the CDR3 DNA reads TGTGCCAGCAGTACGGGGGGACCCTACGAGCAGTACTTC. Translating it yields CASSTGGPYEQYF.

The CDR3 DNA sequence: TGTGCCAGCAGCTTCCAAGGAGATGTCTACACCTTC. Translation gives CASSFQGDVYTF. The chain joins TRBV13 to TRBJ1-2; D gene ambiguous. V was cut by 3 bases and J by 10 bases, with 12 bases left in between. This CDR3 is built from 12 residues. Germline V gene lookup returns CDR1 PRHDT and CDR2 FYEKMQ (reference sequence).

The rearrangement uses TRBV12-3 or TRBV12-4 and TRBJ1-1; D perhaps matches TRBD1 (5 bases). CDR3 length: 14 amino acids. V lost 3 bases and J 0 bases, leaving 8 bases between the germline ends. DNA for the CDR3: TGTGCCAGCAGTTTGGGACTCATGAACACTGAAGCTTTCTTT. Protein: CASSLGLMNTEAFF.

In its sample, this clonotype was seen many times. This chain's CDR3 is CASSPGLAGKETQYF. The CDR3 DNA reads as TGTGCCAGCAGCCCTGGACTAGCGGGGAAGGAGACCCAGTACTTC. The J gene is TRBJ2-5, the V gene TRBV27, with 12 nucleotides matching TRBD2. J lost 5 bases, V lost 6 bases, and 7 bases had no gene match. This CDR3 has 15 amino acids. Germline CDR1 and CDR2: MNHEY and SMNVEV (reference sequence).

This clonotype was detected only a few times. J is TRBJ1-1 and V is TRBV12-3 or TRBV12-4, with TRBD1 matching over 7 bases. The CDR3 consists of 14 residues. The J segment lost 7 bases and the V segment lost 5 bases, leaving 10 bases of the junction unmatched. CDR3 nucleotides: TGTGCCAGCAGTCCTACGACAGGGTTTATTGAAGCTTTCTTT. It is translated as CASSPTTGFIEAFF.

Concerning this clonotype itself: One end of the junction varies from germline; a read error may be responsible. CDR3 nucleotide sequence: TGTGCCAGCAGCTTATGGGGATGGGGTGAGCAGTTCTTC. It translates to CASSLWGWGEQFF. The chain combines TRBV27 with TRBJ2-1; no firm D call. This CDR3 has 13 amino acids. Germline CDR1 reads MNHEY; CDR2 reads SMNVEV (reference sequence).

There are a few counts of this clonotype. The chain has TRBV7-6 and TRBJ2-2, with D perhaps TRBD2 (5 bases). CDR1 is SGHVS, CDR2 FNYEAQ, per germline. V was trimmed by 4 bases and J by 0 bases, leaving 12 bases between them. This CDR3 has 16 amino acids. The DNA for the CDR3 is TGTGCCAGCAGCTGGCCCCGGACTTCGAACACCGGGGAGCTGTTTTTT. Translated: CASSWPRTSNTGELFF.

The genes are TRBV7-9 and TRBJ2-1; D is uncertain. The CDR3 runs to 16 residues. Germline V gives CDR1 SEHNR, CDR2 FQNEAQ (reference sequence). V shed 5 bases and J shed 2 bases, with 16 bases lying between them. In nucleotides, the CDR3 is TGTGCCAGCAGCCCACCTCTGAGGCGTCCCTACAATGAGCAGTTCTTC. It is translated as CASSPPLRRPYNEQFF.

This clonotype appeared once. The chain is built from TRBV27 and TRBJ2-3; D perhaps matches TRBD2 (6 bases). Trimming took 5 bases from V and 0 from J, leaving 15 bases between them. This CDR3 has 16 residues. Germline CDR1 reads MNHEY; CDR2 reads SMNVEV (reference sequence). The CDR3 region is CASSRFAGTSTDTQYF. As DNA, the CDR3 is TGTGCCAGCAGTCGATTTGCGGGGACTAGCACAGATACGCAGTATTTT.

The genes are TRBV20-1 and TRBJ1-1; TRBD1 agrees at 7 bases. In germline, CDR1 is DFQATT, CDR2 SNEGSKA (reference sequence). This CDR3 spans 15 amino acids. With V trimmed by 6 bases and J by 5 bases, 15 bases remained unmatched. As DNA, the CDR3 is TGCAGTGCCGCCCGACAGGGATTGGTAGGGACTGAAGCTTTCTTT. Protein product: CSAARQGLVGTEAFF.

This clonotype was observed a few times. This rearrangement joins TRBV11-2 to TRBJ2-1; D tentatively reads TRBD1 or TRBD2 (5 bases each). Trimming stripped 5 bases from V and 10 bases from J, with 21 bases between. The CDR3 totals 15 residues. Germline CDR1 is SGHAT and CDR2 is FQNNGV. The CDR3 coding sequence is TGTGCCAGCAGCGCCGGGGACCTCCCGGCCGTCGAGCAGTTCTTC. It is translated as CASSAGDLPAVEQFF.

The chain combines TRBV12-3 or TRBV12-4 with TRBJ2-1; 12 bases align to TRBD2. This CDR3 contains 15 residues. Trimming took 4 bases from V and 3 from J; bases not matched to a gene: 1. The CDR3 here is CASSWTSGDYNEQFF. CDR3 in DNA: TGTGCCAGCAGTTGGACTAGCGGGGACTACAATGAGCAGTTCTTC.

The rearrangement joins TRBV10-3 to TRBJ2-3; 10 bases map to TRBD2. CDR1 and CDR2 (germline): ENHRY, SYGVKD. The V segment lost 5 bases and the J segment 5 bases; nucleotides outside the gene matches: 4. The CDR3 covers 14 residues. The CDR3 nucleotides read TGTGCCATCAGTCAAGCGGGGGGGGTAGATACGCAGTATTTT. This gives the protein CAISQAGGVDTQYF.